The 15 T cell receptor beta chains reported below all come from one sample, sequenced in a study of blood T cell repertoires in COVID-19. Using immunoSEQ multiplex PCR, the repertoire was profiled, and TCRdb retains in-frame clones only, with some absent. Seen here are approximately 150,000 clones, around 81% observed once, and the top ten hold roughly a tenth. The sample taken for sequencing was peripheral blood. Source of these receptors: a man in his 70s with active or convalescent COVID-19.

Only a few counts were recorded for this clone. The chain links TRBV3-1 (or the pseudogene TRBV3-2) to TRBJ2-7, with 7 bases lining up with TRBD1. The germline V gene has CDR1 LGHDT and CDR2 YNNKEL (reference sequence). The J segment lost 2 bases and the V segment lost 4 bases, leaving 2 bases of the junction unmatched. The CDR3 length is 13 residues. The DNA of the CDR3 is TGTGCCAGCAGCCTGAGGGGGCCCTACGAGCAGTACTTC. Encoded protein: CASSLRGPYEQYF.

The rearrangement links TRBV18 to TRBJ2-7; a weak D match, TRBD1 (5 bases). Looked up from germline, CDR1 is KGHSH and CDR2 is LQKENI. The V end was cut by 2 bases, the J end by 2 bases, with 7 bases between. The CDR3 contains 13 residues. The CDR3 loop reads CASSPTGAYEQYF. For the CDR3, the DNA is TGTGCCAGCTCACCAACAGGAGCCTACGAGCAGTACTTC.

V usage is TRBV18 and J usage is TRBJ2-5; weak D call: TRBD1 (5 bases). The CDR3 extends over 13 amino acids. Trimming pared 3 bases from V and 4 bases from J, leaving 9 bases between. The germline V gene has CDR1 KGHSH and CDR2 LQKENI. DNA of the CDR3: TGTGCCAGCTCACCCCACCAGGGAGAGACCCAGTACTTC. Its translation is CASSPHQGETQYF.

This chain uses TRBV9 with TRBJ2-4; tentative D call: TRBD2 (6 bases). Germline V CDR1 and CDR2: SGDLS, YYNGEE. The V and J ends lost 4 bases and 8 bases respectively, with 13 bases between them. CDR3 length: 13 residues. The CDR3, as DNA: TGTGCCAGCAGCCTAGTAGGGGAGGACATTCAGTACTTC. It yields the protein CASSLVGEDIQYF.

This chain uses TRBV7-8 with TRBJ2-7; 10 nucleotides agree with TRBD2. CDR3 length: 14 residues. V shed 5 bases and J 2 bases; nucleotides not matched to a gene: 3. CDR1 and CDR2 from the germline V gene are SGHVS and FQNEAQ. The CDR3 region has the DNA TGTGCCAGCAGCCGGACTAGCGGCACCTACGAGCAGTACTTC. Encoded protein: CASSRTSGTYEQYF.

The chain combines TRBV5-1 with TRBJ2-7; D possibly corresponds to TRBD1 (6 bases). CDR1 is SGHRS, CDR2 YFSETQ, per germline. V dropped 4 bases and J dropped 4 bases, with 15 bases sitting between them. This CDR3 comprises 14 residues. CDR3 region: CASSPGQREYEQYF. CDR3 sequence (DNA): TGCGCCAGCAGCCCCGGACAGAGGGAATACGAGCAGTACTTC.

This chain connects TRBV7-2 to TRBJ2-5, with 7 positions matching TRBD1. This CDR3 spans 14 amino acids. The germline V gene encodes CDR1 SGHTA and CDR2 FQGNSA. V lost 5 bases to trimming and J lost 3 bases; unmatched junction nucleotides: 6. The CDR3: CASSHRDRKETQYF. The CDR3 DNA is TGTGCCAGCAGCCACAGGGACAGAAAAGAGACCCAGTACTTC.

This clone was observed a few times. The gene calls are TRBV5-1 and TRBJ2-1; 7 nucleotides align to TRBD1. The V segment lost 4 bases and the J segment 7 bases; nucleotides outside the gene matches: 14. CDR3 length: 16 amino acids. The germline V gene encodes CDR1 SGHRS and CDR2 YFSETQ. The chain's CDR3 is CASSPGQADRTNEQFF. The CDR3 coding sequence is TGCGCCAGCAGCCCAGGACAGGCAGATCGAACAAATGAGCAGTTCTTC. The entire variable domain, with the rest obtained from reference TRBV5-1 and TRBJ2-1, is as follows: KAGVTQTPRYLIKTRGQQVTLSCSPISGHRSVSWYQQTPGQGLQFLFEYFSETQRNKGNFPGRFSGRQFSNSRSEMNVSTLELGDSALYLCASSPGQADRTNEQFFGPGTRLTVL.

The chain recombines TRBV9 with TRBJ2-5; perhaps TRBD2 as D (5 bases). Germline V gives CDR1 SGDLS, CDR2 YYNGEE. The CDR3 consists of 13 residues. Trimming cost V 4 bases and J 2 bases, with 9 bases left between them. The CDR3 is CASSRGVQETQYF. The CDR3 DNA follows: TGTGCCAGCAGCCGGGGAGTACAAGAGACCCAGTACTTC. Using reference TRBV9 and TRBJ2-5 for the parts outside the CDR3, the full variable domain is DSGVTQTPKHLITATGQRVTLRCSPRSGDLSVYWYQQSLDQGLQFLIQYYNGEERAKGNILERFSAQQFPDLHSELNLSSLELGDSALYFCASSRGVQETQYFGPGTRLLVL.

This clone was observed a single time. V and J are TRBV2 and TRBJ2-7; no definite D call. Germline assignment: CDR1 SNHLY and CDR2 FYNNEI. V was pared by 1 base and J by 2 bases, with 9 bases between. This CDR3 is built from 14 residues. The CDR3 here is CASSEGAYTYEQYF. The CDR3 nucleotides read TGTGCCAGCAGTGAAGGGGCCTATACCTACGAGCAGTACTTC.

This clone was observed once. The V and J genes are TRBV6-1 and TRBJ2-5, with 9 bases lining up with TRBD1. The V gene end was trimmed by 2 bases and the J gene end by 5 bases; junction bases not matched to a gene: 18. Per the germline V gene, CDR1 is MNHNS and CDR2 is SASEGT. This CDR3 is built from 19 residues. CDR3 loop: CASSEKDRGYGYREETQYF. The CDR3, as DNA: TGTGCCAGCAGTGAAAAGGACAGGGGTTACGGCTACCGGGAGGAGACCCAGTACTTC.

The gene calls are TRBV19 and TRBJ2-4, with D possibly TRBD2 on 5 matching bases. The V end was cut by 6 bases, the J end by 7 bases, with 10 bases between. This CDR3 contains 12 residues. From germline, CDR1 is LNHDA and CDR2 SQIVND (reference sequence). CDR3 region: CASRSGGNIQYF. CDR3 in DNA: TGTGCCAGTAGGTCGGGCGGGAACATTCAGTACTTC.

The J gene is TRBJ1-4, the V gene TRBV5-1, with D unclear. This CDR3 is built from 13 residues. Between the trimmed V and J ends, which lost 4 bases and 8 bases, there was a span of 12 bases. The germline V gene encodes CDR1 SGHRS and CDR2 YFSETQ. For the CDR3, the DNA is TGCGCCAGCAGCCGCGGGATCTACGAAAAACTGTTTTTT. Translated, it gives CASSRGIYEKLFF.

The V gene is TRBV7-2, the J gene TRBJ2-7, with 10 bases identical to TRBD2. In germline, CDR1 is SGHTA, CDR2 FQGNSA. With 3 bases clipped from V and 0 bases from J, the junction kept 8 bases outside the gene matches. The CDR3 sequence is 17 residues long. The CDR3 bases are TGTGCCAGCAGCTTGATCTCAGCGGGAGGGCCCTCCTACGAGCAGTACTTC. This gives the protein CASSLISAGGPSYEQYF.

This chain joins TRBV12-3 or TRBV12-4 and TRBJ1-1; D is uncertain. Trimming removed 2 bases from V and 5 bases from J, with 6 bases in between. The CDR3 runs 12 residues. The CDR3 sequence is CASSLSGTEAFF. The DNA of the CDR3 is TGTGCCAGCAGTTTATCGGGAACTGAAGCTTTCTTT.